This T cell receptor beta chain was recovered during a study of OX40 agonist ivuxolimab in advanced cancers. Study-wide context: Eligibility admitted prior anti-PD-1, anti-PD-L1 or anti-CTLA-4 therapy; roughly 39% had some.

V was clipped by 6 bases and J by 7 bases; unmatched bases: 9. This CDR3 spans 14 amino acids. Per the germline V gene, CDR1 is MNHEY and CDR2 is SVGAGI. As to this clone: Its antigen is currently unknown.

Findings and caveats of the study: With doses of 0.1-3.0 mg/kg, partial responders showed among the lowest clonal expansion.

The data were produced by immunoSEQ multiplex PCR, yet TCRdb's version contains in-frame clones alone and is incomplete. Here the sample spans 50,000 or so clones, around 90% being singletons. Here the sequenced sample was CD4+ or CD8+ T cells sorted from blood, taken in a trial of the OX40 agonist ivuxolimab. V is TRBV6-5 and J is TRBJ2-7, with 10 bases matching TRBD1. The receptor comes from an adult with an advanced solid tumor such as melanoma, head and neck, liver or kidney cancer. CDR3 protein: CASRPPGQGREQYF. The CDR3 DNA follows: TGTGCCAGCAGACCTCCGGGACAGGGGAGGGAGCAGTACTTC.